The rows below give T cell receptor beta chains drawn from one sample of a study of cytomegalovirus exposure and HLA in healthy donors. Data came from immunoSEQ multiplex PCR; TCRdb stores just in-frame clones and leaves some out. The sample yields approximately 220,000 clones, about four fifths seen once. Sample: PBMCs. These receptor sequences come from a man in his thirties or forties in good health and CMV-seronegative. CDR3s include the opening cysteine and the closing phenylalanine or tryptophan. The D gene is left open where the match is weak. The listing skips clone size in some rows; elsewhere it reads once, few, many or a size class.

size	V	length	J	D	CDR3	DNA
.	TRBV2	15	TRBJ2-3	TRBD1	CASSDYRGETDTQYF	TGTGCCAGCAGTGATTACAGGGGGGAGACAGATACGCAGTATTTT
few	TRBV5-4	15	TRBJ1-1	.	CASSPAQGPNTEAFF	TGTGCCAGCAGCCCCGCCCAGGGCCCGAACACTGAAGCTTTCTTT
.	TRBV7-6	13	TRBJ2-5	.	CASSLGQQETQYF	TGTGCCAGCAGCCTCGGACAGCAAGAGACCCAGTACTTC
.	TRBV4-1	17	TRBJ1-2	.	CASSQELFGQGGDGYTF	TGCGCCAGCAGCCAAGAATTGTTTGGGCAGGGAGGGGATGGCTACACCTTC
.	TRBV6-1	14	TRBJ2-7	TRBD1	CASRPTGDPYEQYF	TGTGCCAGCAGACCTACAGGGGATCCCTACGAGCAGTACTTC
.	TRBV11-2	14	TRBJ2-3	.	CASSPTQGIDTQYF	TGTGCCAGCAGCCCCACCCAGGGTATCGATACGCAGTATTTT
.	TRBV1	17	TRBJ2-7	.	CTSSQTLGQGGKYEQYF	TGCACCAGCAGCCAAACCCTTGGACAGGGTGGGAAGTACGAGCAGTACTTC
once	TRBV11-2	14	TRBJ2-5	.	CASSLMGAGETQYF	TGTGCCAGCAGCTTAATGGGGGCTGGGGAGACCCAGTACTTC
.	TRBV9	16	TRBJ1-3	TRBD1	CASSTGTGGTGNTIYF	TGTGCCAGCAGCACAGGGACAGGGGGCACTGGAAACACCATATATTTT
few	TRBV18	15	TRBJ1-3	.	CASSPADSSGNTIYF	TGTGCCAGCTCACCAGCCGACAGCTCTGGAAACACCATATATTTT
.	TRBV7-9	13	TRBJ2-3	TRBD2	CASSSGGGDTQYF	TGTGCCAGCAGTAGCGGGGGAGGAGATACGCAGTATTTT
.	TRBV7-9	16	TRBJ1-6	TRBD1	CASSHGTGGSGSPLHF	TGTGCCAGCAGCCACGGGACAGGGGGCTCGGGATCACCCCTCCACTTT
.	TRBV4-1	15	TRBJ1-1	.	CASSQEQGGNTEAFF	TGCGCCAGCAGCCAAGAACAAGGGGGGAACACTGAAGCTTTCTTT
.	TRBV11-2	16	TRBJ2-5	TRBD2	CASSPTRGGPGETQYF	TGTGCCAGCAGCCCTACCCGGGGGGGGCCGGGGGAGACCCAGTACTTC
.	TRBV4-1	16	TRBJ2-7	.	CASSQDVAGATYEQYF	TGCGCCAGCAGCCAAGATGTGGCAGGGGCAACCTACGAGCAGTACTTC
.	TRBV5-1	15	TRBJ2-5	TRBD1	CASSLGQGRGETQYF	TGCGCCAGCAGCTTGGGACAGGGACGAGGGGAGACCCAGTACTTC
.	TRBV2	17	TRBJ1-4	.	CASSTLGGRATNEKLFF	TGTGCCAGCAGTACTCTGGGAGGGAGGGCCACCAATGAAAAACTGTTTTTT
once	TRBV7-2	12	TRBJ1-2	.	CASSSGVYGYTF	TGTGCCAGCAGCTCAGGGGTATACGGCTACACCTTC
.	TRBV13	14	TRBJ2-1	.	CASSLGSRGYEQFF	TGTGCCAGCAGCTTAGGCAGTAGGGGCTATGAGCAGTTCTTC
.	TRBV7-2	16	TRBJ2-3	.	CASSLDRGIGTDTQYF	TGTGCCAGCAGCTTAGATAGGGGTATCGGCACAGATACGCAGTATTTT
.	TRBV19	15	TRBJ2-7	.	CASSPHKDGVYEQYF	TGTGCCAGTAGTCCACACAAGGACGGGGTCTACGAGCAGTACTTC
.	TRBV11-2	13	TRBJ2-7	TRBD1	CASSTPDRGRQYF	TGTGCCAGCAGCACTCCGGACAGGGGACGGCAGTACTTC
.	TRBV7-9	14	TRBJ2-1	.	CASSPPFDYREQFF	TGTGCCAGCAGCCCCCCCTTTGACTACCGGGAGCAGTTCTTC
once	TRBV27	14	TRBJ2-3	.	CASSRETRPATQYF	TGTGCCAGCAGCCGGGAGACTAGGCCCGCTACGCAGTATTTT
.	TRBV19	14	TRBJ2-2	.	CASSIEGATGELFF	TGTGCCAGTAGTATCGAAGGGGCCACCGGGGAGCTGTTTTTT
.	TRBV11-1	15	TRBJ2-1	.	CASSLREISYNEQFF	TGTGCCAGCAGCTTAAGAGAAATTTCCTACAATGAGCAGTTCTTC
.	TRBV7-9	15	TRBJ1-3	TRBD1	CASSFIWDRGNTIYF	TGTGCCAGCAGCTTTATCTGGGACAGGGGAAACACCATATATTTT
.	TRBV7-9	15	TRBJ2-7	.	CASTLLGGPPYEQYF	TGTGCCAGCACCCTGCTGGGGGGTCCCCCCTACGAGCAGTACTTC
.	TRBV19	14	TRBJ2-6	.	CASSPPGGASVLTF	TGTGCCAGTAGCCCGCCTGGGGGGGCCAGCGTCCTGACTTTC
.	TRBV7-8	15	TRBJ1-5	TRBD1	CASSSEDRGLKAQHF	TGTGCCAGCAGCTCGGAGGACAGGGGGCTAAAGGCCCAGCATTTT
.	TRBV10-3	15	TRBJ2-7	.	CAISDAPAGIHEQYF	TGTGCCATCAGTGATGCACCGGCAGGCATCCACGAGCAGTACTTC
.	TRBV15	15	TRBJ2-7	TRBD1	CATSRDLGQGNEQYF	TGTGCCACCAGCAGAGATTTGGGACAGGGGAACGAGCAGTACTTC
.	TRBV7-2	16	TRBJ2-7	TRBD2	CASSPSTSGGSYEQYF	TGTGCCAGCAGCCCTTCGACTAGCGGGGGGTCCTACGAGCAGTACTTC
.	TRBV27	16	TRBJ2-3	TRBD2	CASSPLAGGLTDTQYF	TGTGCCAGCAGTCCGCTAGCGGGGGGGCTAACAGATACGCAGTATTTT
few	TRBV4-2	16	TRBJ2-7	.	CASSQDEGGLSYEQYF	TGTGCCAGCAGCCAAGACGAGGGCGGACTCTCCTACGAGCAGTACTTC
once	TRBV28	18	TRBJ2-3	TRBD2	CASSSYRTSGASTDTQYF	TGTGCCAGCAGTTCCTATCGGACTAGCGGTGCTAGCACAGATACGCAGTATTTT
.	TRBV4-2	16	TRBJ2-7	TRBD2	CASSPSESGGGDEQYF	TGTGCCAGCAGCCCCTCGGAGAGCGGGGGAGGCGACGAGCAGTACTTC
.	TRBV13	14	TRBJ2-3	.	CASGCREGVDTQYF	TGTGCCAGCGGGTGCAGGGAGGGGGTGGATACGCAGTATTTT
.	TRBV7-8	12	TRBJ2-7	.	CASSYDRAREYF	TGTGCCAGCAGCTACGACAGAGCTCGGGAGTACTTC
once	TRBV6-6	15	TRBJ2-7	.	CASSYSKPGLDEQYF	TGTGCCAGCAGTTACTCGAAACCCGGACTGGACGAGCAGTACTTC
.	TRBV5-6	12	TRBJ2-5	.	CASSFNQETQYF	TGTGCCAGCAGCTTTAACCAAGAGACCCAGTACTTC
.	TRBV7-9	11	TRBJ1-1	TRBD1	CASRGQGEAFF	TGTGCCAGCAGGGGACAGGGAGAAGCTTTCTTT
.	TRBV29-1	11	TRBJ2-3	.	CSVGRTDTQYF	TGCAGCGTTGGGCGCACAGATACGCAGTATTTT
.	TRBV6-5	14	TRBJ2-7	.	CASRLTLSSYEQYF	TGTGCCAGCAGATTGACTCTATCCTCCTACGAGCAGTACTTC
.	TRBV1	18	TRBJ2-7	.	CTSSQDVVTLAGAYEQYF	TGCACCAGCAGCCAAGATGTGGTGACGCTAGCGGGGGCCTACGAGCAGTACTTC
.	TRBV4-1	13	TRBJ2-5	.	CASSQAILETQYF	TGCGCCAGCAGCCAAGCTATTCTGGAGACCCAGTACTTC
once	TRBV18	16	TRBJ2-1	.	CASSPLRLGVIDEQFF	TGTGCCAGCTCCCCGTTAAGGCTCGGGGTCATCGATGAGCAGTTCTTC
.	TRBV13	15	TRBJ1-2	.	CASSSAGFLNYGYTF	TGTGCCAGCAGCTCCGCAGGGTTTCTCAACTATGGCTACACCTTC
.	TRBV4-3	12	TRBJ1-4	TRBD1	CASGDRDEKLFF	TGCGCCAGCGGGGACAGGGATGAAAAACTGTTTTTT
.	TRBV11-2	15	TRBJ2-7	.	CASSGGARPGYEQYF	TGTGCCAGCAGCGGGGGGGCGAGGCCAGGGTACGAGCAGTACTTC
few	TRBV9	14	TRBJ1-2	.	CASTLGGANYGYTF	TGTGCCAGCACCCTAGGGGGAGCTAACTATGGCTACACCTTC
.	TRBV5-1	18	TRBJ2-1	.	CASSPARGWESSYNEQFF	TGCGCCAGCAGCCCCGCAAGGGGGTGGGAGAGCTCCTACAATGAGCAGTTCTTC
.	TRBV10-2	15	TRBJ1-5	.	CASTGGIYSNQPQHF	TGCGCCAGCACGGGGGGAATTTATAGCAATCAGCCCCAGCATTTT
.	TRBV29-1	13	TRBJ2-7	TRBD1	CSVSGTGTYEQYF	TGCAGCGTTTCCGGGACAGGGACCTACGAGCAGTACTTC
.	TRBV2	15	TRBJ1-1	TRBD1	CASTEGDSLNTEAFF	TGTGCCAGCACCGAAGGGGACAGCCTAAACACTGAAGCTTTCTTT
.	TRBV9	15	TRBJ2-1	TRBD1	CASSPRQGSNNEQFF	TGTGCCAGCAGCCCTAGACAGGGGTCTAACAATGAGCAGTTCTTC
.	TRBV11-2	15	TRBJ2-7	TRBD1	CASSHYTGATYEQYF	TGTGCCAGCAGCCATTATACAGGGGCCACCTACGAGCAGTACTTC
.	TRBV7-2	12	TRBJ2-3	.	CASSLARDTQYF	TGTGCCAGCAGCTTAGCGCGGGATACGCAGTATTTT
.	TRBV5-1	15	TRBJ1-6	.	CASSLAGAENSPLHF	TGCGCCAGCAGCTTGGCAGGGGCCGAAAATTCACCCCTCCACTTT
.	TRBV12-2	16	TRBJ1-3	.	CASRLAVGVSGNTIYF	TGTGCAAGTCGCTTAGCGGTCGGGGTTTCGGGAAACACCATATATTTT